The sequence of this T cell receptor (beta chain) was determined in a study of CD8 T cells in ankylosing spondylitis. A single record per CDR3 protein comes from TCRdb applying MiXCR to the 5' RACE reads. The table lists 350,000 to 550,000 distinct CDR3 sequences, roughly 25% of them singletons. Details on this clonotype: Its antigen is unknown.

Study-wide points: Typical of ankylosing spondylitis blood, it appeared, was a TCR beta motif of fewer than 10 highly homologous variants.

V lost 1 base to trimming and J lost 0 bases, with 7 bases between them. The CDR3 totals 14 residues. Germline V gene lookup returns CDR1 SGHTA and CDR2 FQGNSA. The clonotype originates from a male donor with ankylosing spondylitis. This chain joins TRBV7-2 and TRBJ2-7; D gene unclear. The sample consisted of blood, either unsorted or a sorted T cell fraction (not recorded which). The chain's CDR3 is CASSLGYSSYEQYF. CDR3 sequence (DNA): TGTGCCAGCAGCTTAGGTTACAGCTCCTACGAGCAGTACTTC.